This TCR beta chain is drawn from a study of cytomegalovirus exposure and HLA in healthy donors. Germline CDR1 reads SGHDT; CDR2 reads YYEEEE. The V end lost 4 bases, the J end lost 0 bases, and 11 bases lay between the germline ends. The CDR3 totals 14 residues. Vbeta (60) and Jbeta (13) primers were used in the PCR. TCRdb keeps only in-frame clones here, not all; method: immunoSEQ multiplex PCR. The sample yields around 160,000 clones, 80% to 90% seen once. This chain uses TRBV5-6 with TRBJ2-7; D gene uncertain. Input material: PBMCs. The clonotype originates from a man aged 18 to 30 in good health and CMV-seropositive. In DNA, the CDR3 is TGTGCCAGCAGCGGGCGTTACGACTCCTACGAGCAGTACTTC. This codes for CASSGRYDSYEQYF.